This T cell receptor beta chain derives from a study of blood T cell repertoires in COVID-19. Overall study: Collection of acute and convalescent COVID-19 samples took place in the United States, Italy and Spain. PBMCs, B-cell-depleted T cells, or T cells provided the cDNA or gDNA that made up the material.

Original data processing: Nucleated cell number was recorded as an estimate derived from reference gene primer amplification. Generated by immunoSEQ multiplex PCR, the TCRdb table keeps only in-frame clones and is missing some. D and trimming come from the DNA, and the V and J calls and clone size come from that table. Here the sample spans under 140,000 clones, more than 75% being singletons. The germline CDR1 and CDR2 sequences are SQVTM and ANQGSEA. Trimming at V came to 4 bases and at J to 2 bases, leaving 12 bases not matched to a gene. The CDR3 loop spans 16 amino acids. The chain couples TRBV29-1 to TRBJ2-5; 8 bases map to TRBD2. The receptor comes from a woman in her forties or fifties with acute or convalescent COVID-19. The material sequenced was peripheral blood. The CDR3 nucleotides are TGCAGCGTTGGGGGGGGTAGCGGGACTCGGCAAGAGACCCAGTACTTC. Translated: CSVGGGSGTRQETQYF.